This T cell receptor (beta chain) appears in the sequencing data of a study of cytomegalovirus exposure and HLA in healthy donors. The study's findings and limits: Several of the most significant clusters appeared, in a later analysis, to be linked to common viral pathogens.

Comment on this clone: The target antigen is unknown.

PCR was performed using 60 Vbeta and 13 Jbeta primers. Libraries were prepared by immunoSEQ multiplex PCR; TCRdb keeps only in-frame clonotypes and omits some of them. This sample's table has approximately 120,000 clones. The sequencing input was PBMCs. The clonotype was recovered from a woman in her sixties in good health and CMV-seronegative.

The CDR3 nucleotides read TGTGCCAGCAGCCCAGGGGCCACTGAAGCTTTCTTT. Its translation: CASSPGATEAFF. The chain has TRBV6-6 and TRBJ1-1, with D possibly being TRBD1 (6 bases). The CDR3 is 12 amino acids. V lost 6 bases and J 4 bases, leaving 9 bases between the germline ends. Germline V gene sequence: CDR1 MNHNY, CDR2 SVGAGI (reference sequence).